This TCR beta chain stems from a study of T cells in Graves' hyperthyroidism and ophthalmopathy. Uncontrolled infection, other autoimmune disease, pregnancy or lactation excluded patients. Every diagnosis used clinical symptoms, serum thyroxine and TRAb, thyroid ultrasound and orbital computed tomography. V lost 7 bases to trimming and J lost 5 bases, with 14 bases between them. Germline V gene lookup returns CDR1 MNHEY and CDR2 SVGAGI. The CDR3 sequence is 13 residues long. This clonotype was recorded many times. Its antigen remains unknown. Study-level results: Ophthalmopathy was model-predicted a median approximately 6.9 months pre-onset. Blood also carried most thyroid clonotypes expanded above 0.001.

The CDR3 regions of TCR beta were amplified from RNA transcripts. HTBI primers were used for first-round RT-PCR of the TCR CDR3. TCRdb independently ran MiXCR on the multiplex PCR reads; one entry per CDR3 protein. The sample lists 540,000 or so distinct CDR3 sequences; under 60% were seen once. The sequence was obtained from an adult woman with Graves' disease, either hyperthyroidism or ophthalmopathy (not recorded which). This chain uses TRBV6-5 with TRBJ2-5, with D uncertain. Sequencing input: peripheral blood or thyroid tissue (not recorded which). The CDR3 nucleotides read TGTGCCAGCACGAGCCCCGGCCGGGAGACCCAGTACTTC. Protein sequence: CASTSPGRETQYF.